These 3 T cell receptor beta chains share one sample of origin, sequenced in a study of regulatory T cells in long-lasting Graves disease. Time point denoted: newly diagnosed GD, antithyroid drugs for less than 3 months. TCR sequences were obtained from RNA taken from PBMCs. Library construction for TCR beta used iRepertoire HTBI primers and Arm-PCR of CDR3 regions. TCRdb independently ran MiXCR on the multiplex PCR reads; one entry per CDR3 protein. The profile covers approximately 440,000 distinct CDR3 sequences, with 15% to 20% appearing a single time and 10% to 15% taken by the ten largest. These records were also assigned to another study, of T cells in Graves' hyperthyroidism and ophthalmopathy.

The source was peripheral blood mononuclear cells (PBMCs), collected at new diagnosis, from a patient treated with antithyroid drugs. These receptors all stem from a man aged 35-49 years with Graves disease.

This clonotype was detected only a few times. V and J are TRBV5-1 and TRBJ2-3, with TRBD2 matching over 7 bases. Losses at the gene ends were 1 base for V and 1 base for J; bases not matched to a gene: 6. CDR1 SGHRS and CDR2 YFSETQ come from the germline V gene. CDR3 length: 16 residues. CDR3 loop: CASSLLTGGGTDTQYF. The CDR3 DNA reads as TGCGCCAGCAGCTTGTTAACGGGAGGTGGCACAGATACGCAGTATTTT.

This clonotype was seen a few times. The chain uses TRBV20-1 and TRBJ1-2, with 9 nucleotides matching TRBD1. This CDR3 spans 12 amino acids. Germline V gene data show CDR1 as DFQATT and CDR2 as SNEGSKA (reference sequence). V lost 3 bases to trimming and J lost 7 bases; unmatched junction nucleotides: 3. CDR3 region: CSARTGGGGYTF. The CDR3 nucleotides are TGCAGTGCTAGGACAGGGGGGGGTGGCTACACCTTC.

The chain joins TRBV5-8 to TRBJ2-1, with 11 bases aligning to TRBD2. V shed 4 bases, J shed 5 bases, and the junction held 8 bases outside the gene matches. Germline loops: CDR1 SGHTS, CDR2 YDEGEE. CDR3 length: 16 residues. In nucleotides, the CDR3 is TGTGCCAGCAGCCTCCTGACTAGCGGGGATAACAATGAGCAGTTCTTC. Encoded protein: CASSLLTSGDNNEQFF.